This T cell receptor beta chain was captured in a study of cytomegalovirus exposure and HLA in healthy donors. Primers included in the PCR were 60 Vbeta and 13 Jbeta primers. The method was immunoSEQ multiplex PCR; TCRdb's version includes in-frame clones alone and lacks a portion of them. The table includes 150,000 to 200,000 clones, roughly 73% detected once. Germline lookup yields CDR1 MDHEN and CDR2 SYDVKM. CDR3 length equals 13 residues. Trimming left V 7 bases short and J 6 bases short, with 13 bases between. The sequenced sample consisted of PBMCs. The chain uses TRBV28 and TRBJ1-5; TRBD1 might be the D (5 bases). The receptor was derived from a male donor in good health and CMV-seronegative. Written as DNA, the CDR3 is TGTGCCAGCAACGACAGAGAGGCTCAGCCCCAGCATTTT. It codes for CASNDREAQPQHF. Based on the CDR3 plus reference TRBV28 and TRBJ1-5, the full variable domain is DVKVTQSSRYLVKRTGEKVFLECVQDMDHENMFWYRQDPGLGLRLIYFSYDVKMKEKGDIPEGYSVSREKKERFSLILESASTNQTSMYLCASNDREAQPQHFGDGTRLSIL.